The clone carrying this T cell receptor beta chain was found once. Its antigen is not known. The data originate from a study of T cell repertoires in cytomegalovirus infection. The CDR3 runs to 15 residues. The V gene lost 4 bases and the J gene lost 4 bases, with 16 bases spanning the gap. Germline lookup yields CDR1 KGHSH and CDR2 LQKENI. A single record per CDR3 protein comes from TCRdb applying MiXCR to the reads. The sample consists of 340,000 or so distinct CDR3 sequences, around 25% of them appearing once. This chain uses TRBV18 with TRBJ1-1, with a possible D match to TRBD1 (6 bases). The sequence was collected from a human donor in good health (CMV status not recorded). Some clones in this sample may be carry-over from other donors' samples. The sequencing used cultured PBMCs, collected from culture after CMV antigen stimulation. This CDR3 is CASSLDRQRATEAFF. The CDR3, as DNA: TGTGCCAGCTCACTAGACAGGCAAAGGGCCACTGAAGCTTTCTTT.